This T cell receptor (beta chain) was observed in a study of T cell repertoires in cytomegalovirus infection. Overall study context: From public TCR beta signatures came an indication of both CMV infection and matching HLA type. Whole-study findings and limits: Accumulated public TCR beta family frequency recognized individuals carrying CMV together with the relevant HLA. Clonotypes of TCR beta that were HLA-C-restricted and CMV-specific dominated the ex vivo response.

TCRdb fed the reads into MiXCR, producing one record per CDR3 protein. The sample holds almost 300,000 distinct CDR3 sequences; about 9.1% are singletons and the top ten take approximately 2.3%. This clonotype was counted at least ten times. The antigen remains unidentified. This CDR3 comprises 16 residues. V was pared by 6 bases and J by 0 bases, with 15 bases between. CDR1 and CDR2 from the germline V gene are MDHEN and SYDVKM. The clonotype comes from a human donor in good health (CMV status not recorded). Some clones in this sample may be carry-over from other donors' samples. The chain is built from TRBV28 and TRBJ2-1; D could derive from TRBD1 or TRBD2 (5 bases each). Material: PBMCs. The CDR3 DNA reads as TGTGCCAGCAGAACCGGGGCCCCTCTCTCCTACAATGAGCAGTTCTTC. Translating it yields CASRTGAPLSYNEQFF.